A selection of T cell receptor beta chains follows, all from one sample in a study of OX40 agonist ivuxolimab in advanced cancers. Only in-frame clones appear in the TCRdb table, and some are missing; sequencing was by immunoSEQ multiplex PCR. The sample records more than 85,000 clones, approximately 90% being singletons. The sequences come from CD4+ or CD8+ T cells sorted from blood, collected in a trial of the OX40 agonist ivuxolimab. The source is an adult with an advanced solid tumor such as melanoma, head and neck, liver or kidney cancer. The CDR3 runs from the conserved cysteine through the conserved F or W. D genes are given only for firm matches. A clone size is listed for some rows: how often the clone was seen (once, few, many), or a class if it is expanded.

clone_size j_call v_call d_call cdr3_aa cdr3_nt
once TRBJ1-2 TRBV18 TRBD1 CASSYTGVNGYTF TGTGCCAGCTCGTACACAGGGGTTAATGGCTACACCTTC
. TRBJ1-6 TRBV9 . CASSVDYSPYNSPLHF TGTGCCAGCAGCGTAGACTACTCCCCCTATAATTCACCCCTCCACTTT
. TRBJ2-1 TRBV19 . CASSIDRGRGNEQFF TGTGCCAGTAGTATAGATAGGGGTCGTGGGAATGAGCAGTTCTTC
. TRBJ2-7 TRBV19 . CASSIYPGRSSYEQYF TGTGCCAGTAGTATATATCCGGGTCGTAGCTCCTACGAGCAGTACTTC
. TRBJ2-5 TRBV5-1 TRBD1 CASTLGGDRGFQYF TGCGCCAGCACCCTCGGCGGGGACAGGGGATTCCAGTACTTC
. TRBJ1-5 TRBV4-1 . CASSQDDNTQPQHF TGCGCCAGCAGCCAAGATGATAATACTCAGCCCCAGCATTTT
. TRBJ1-4 TRBV19 . CASSRINEKLFF TGTGCCAGTAGTCGGATAAATGAAAAACTGTTTTTT
. TRBJ1-5 TRBV2 . CASSEGQYSNQPQHF TGTGCCAGCAGTGAAGGGCAGTATAGCAATCAGCCCCAGCATTTT
. TRBJ1-1 TRBV19 TRBD1 CASSLGTGVGTEAFF TGTGCCAGTAGTTTGGGTACAGGGGTTGGGACTGAAGCTTTCTTT
. TRBJ1-3 TRBV28 TRBD1 CASSSRTGQGNTIYF TGTGCCAGCAGTTCCCGGACAGGGCAGGGAAACACCATATATTTT